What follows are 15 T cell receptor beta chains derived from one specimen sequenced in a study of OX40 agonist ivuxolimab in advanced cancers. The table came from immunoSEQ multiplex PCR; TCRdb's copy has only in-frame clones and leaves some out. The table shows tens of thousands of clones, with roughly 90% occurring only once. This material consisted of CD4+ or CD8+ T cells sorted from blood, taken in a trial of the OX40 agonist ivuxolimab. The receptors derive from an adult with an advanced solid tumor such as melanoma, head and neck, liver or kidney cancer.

The CDR3 is CASSVSGGGASNEQFF. The DNA of the CDR3 is TGTGCCAGCAGCGTATCAGGCGGGGGGGCCTCCAATGAGCAGTTCTTC. The rearrangement joins TRBV9 to TRBJ2-1; 9 nucleotides line up with TRBD2. The germline CDR1 and CDR2 sequences are SGDLS and YYNGEE. Trimming at V came to 1 base and at J to 6 bases, leaving 8 bases not matched to a gene. This CDR3 is 16 amino acids long.

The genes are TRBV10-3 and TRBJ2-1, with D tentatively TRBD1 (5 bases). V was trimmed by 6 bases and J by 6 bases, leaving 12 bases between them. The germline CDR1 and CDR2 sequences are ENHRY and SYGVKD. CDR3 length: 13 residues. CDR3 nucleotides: TGTGCCATCAGCTCAGGGTTGGGCAATGAGCAGTTCTTC. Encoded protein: CAISSGLGNEQFF.

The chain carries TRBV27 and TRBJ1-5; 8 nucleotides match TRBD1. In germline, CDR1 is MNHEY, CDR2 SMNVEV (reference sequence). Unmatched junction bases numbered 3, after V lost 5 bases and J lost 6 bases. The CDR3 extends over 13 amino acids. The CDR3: CASSVTGVQPQHF. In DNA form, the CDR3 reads TGTGCCAGCAGTGTGACAGGGGTTCAGCCCCAGCATTTT.

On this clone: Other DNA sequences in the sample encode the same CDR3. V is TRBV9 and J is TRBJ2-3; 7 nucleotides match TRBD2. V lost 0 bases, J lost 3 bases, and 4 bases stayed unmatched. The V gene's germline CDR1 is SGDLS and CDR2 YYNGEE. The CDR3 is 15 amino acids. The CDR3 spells CASSVAGGGTDTQYF. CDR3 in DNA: TGTGCCAGCAGCGTAGCGGGCGGGGGAACAGATACGCAGTATTTT. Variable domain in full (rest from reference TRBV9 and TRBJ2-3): DSGVTQTPKHLITATGQRVTLRCSPRSGDLSVYWYQQSLDQGLQFLIQYYNGEERAKGNILERFSAQQFPDLHSELNLSSLELGDSALYFCASSVAGGGTDTQYFGPGTRLTVL.

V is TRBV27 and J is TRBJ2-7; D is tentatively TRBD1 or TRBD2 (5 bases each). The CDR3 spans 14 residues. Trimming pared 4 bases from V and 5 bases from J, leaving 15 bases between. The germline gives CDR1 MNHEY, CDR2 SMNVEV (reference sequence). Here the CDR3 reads CASSSSWGFDEQYV. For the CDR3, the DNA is TGTGCCAGCAGTTCCTCGTGGGGGTTCGACGAGCAGTACGTC.

The DNA of the CDR3 is TGTGCCAGCAGTGAATGGGCTAGACGCTCCGGGGAGCTGTTTTTT. It encodes CASSEWARRSGELFF. The chain has TRBV6-1 and TRBJ2-2; D not resolved. Germline CDR1 and CDR2: MNHNS and SASEGT. V was shortened by 2 bases and J by 6 bases, with 13 bases between the two germline ends. The CDR3 is made up of 15 amino acids.

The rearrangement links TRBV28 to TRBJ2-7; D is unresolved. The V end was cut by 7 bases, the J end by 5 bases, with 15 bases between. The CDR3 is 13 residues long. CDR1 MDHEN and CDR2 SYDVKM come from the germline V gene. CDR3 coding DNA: TGTGCCAGCAATTCGGACGGGTGGGACGAGCAGTACTTC. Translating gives CASNSDGWDEQYF.

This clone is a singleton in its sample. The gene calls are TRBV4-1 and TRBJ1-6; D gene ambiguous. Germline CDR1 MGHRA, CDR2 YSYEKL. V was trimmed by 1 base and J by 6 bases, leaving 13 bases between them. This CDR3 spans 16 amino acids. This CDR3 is CASSQVAGVFNSPLHF. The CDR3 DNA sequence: TGCGCCAGCAGCCAAGTTGCAGGTGTTTTTAATTCACCCCTCCACTTT.

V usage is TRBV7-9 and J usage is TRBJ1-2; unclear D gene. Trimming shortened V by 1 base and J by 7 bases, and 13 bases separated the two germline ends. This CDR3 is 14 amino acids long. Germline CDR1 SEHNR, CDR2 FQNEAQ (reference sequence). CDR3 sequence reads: CASSLERGWSGYTF. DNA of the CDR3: TGTGCCAGCAGCTTAGAGAGAGGTTGGTCTGGCTACACCTTC.

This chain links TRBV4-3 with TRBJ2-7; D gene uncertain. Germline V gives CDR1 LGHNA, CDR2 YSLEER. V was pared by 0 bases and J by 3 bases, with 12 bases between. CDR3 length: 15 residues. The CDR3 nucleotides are TGCGCCAGCAGCCAAGAGCGTTCGCCCCTCTACGAGCAGTACTTC. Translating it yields CASSQERSPLYEQYF.

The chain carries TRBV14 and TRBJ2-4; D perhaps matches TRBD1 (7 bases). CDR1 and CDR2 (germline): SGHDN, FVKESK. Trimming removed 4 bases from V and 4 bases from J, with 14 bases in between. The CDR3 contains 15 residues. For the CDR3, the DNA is TGTGCCAGCAGCCCGCAGGGGGGCCCGAAAAACATTCAGTACTTC. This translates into CASSPQGGPKNIQYF.

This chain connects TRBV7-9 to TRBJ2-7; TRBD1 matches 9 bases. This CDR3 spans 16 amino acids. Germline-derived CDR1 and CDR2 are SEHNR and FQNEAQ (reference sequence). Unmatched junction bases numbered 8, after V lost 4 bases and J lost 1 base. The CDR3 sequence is CASSSLPGQGSYEQYV. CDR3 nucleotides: TGTGCCAGCAGCTCTTTGCCGGGACAGGGTTCCTACGAGCAGTACGTC.

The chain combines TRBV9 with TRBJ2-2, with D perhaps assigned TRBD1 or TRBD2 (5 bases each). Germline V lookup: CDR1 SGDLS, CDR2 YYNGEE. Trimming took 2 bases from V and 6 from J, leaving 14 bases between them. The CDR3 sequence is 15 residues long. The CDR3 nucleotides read TGTGCCAGCAGCGTTGAGGACCGAGGGGCCGGGGAGCTGTTTTTT. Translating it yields CASSVEDRGAGELFF.

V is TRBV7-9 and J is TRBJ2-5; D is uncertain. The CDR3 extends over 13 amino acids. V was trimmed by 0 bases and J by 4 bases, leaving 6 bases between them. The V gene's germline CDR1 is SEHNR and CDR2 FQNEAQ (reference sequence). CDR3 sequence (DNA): TGTGCCAGCAGCTTAGCAAACATAGAGACCCAGTACTTC. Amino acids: CASSLANIETQYF.

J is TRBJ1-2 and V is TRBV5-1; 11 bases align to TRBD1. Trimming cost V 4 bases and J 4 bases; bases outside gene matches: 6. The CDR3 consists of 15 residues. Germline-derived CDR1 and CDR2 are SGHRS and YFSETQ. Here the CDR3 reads CASSTGQGASYGYTF. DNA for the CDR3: TGCGCCAGCAGCACCGGACAGGGGGCATCCTATGGCTACACCTTC.